A selection of T cell receptor beta chains follows, all from one sample in a study of T cell responses to AZD1222 COVID-19 vaccine. Sequenced by immunoSEQ multiplex PCR; TCRdb stores in-frame clones only, minus some. The sample has 100,000 to 110,000 clones; around 90% are singletons. Sequences were derived from peripheral blood, sampled on day 0 of AZD1222 vaccination. The receptors stem from an adult in good health. The CDR3 runs from the conserved cysteine through the conserved F or W. D genes are given only for firm matches. Clone size is not always given. Where it is, it says once, few, many or a class for expanded clones.

v_call,d_call,clone_size,j_call,cdr3_nt,cdr3_aa
TRBV9,-,-,TRBJ1-2,TGTGCCAGCAGCGTTACGGGGGCCTATGGCTACACCTTC,CASSVTGAYGYTF
TRBV2,-,-,TRBJ2-6,TGTGCCTCGCAGGGGGGGACCTCTGGGGCCAACGTCCTGACTTTC,CASQGGTSGANVLTF
TRBV7-8,-,-,TRBJ2-1,TGTGCCAGCAGCTTAGCGCTTTACGGGAGCTCCTACAATGAGCAGTTCTTC,CASSLALYGSSYNEQFF
TRBV6-5,TRBD1,few,TRBJ1-5,TGTGCCAGCAGCCGACAGGGTGCGAGCAATCAGCCCCAGCATTTT,CASSRQGASNQPQHF
TRBV15,TRBD1,-,TRBJ2-1,TGTGCCACCAGCACCAGACTGACAGGGGAAGACTACAATGAGCAGTTCTTC,CATSTRLTGEDYNEQFF
TRBV7-3,-,-,TRBJ2-3,TGTGCCAGCAGCCAAGGGGGGGCCGATACGCAGTATTTT,CASSQGGADTQYF
TRBV10-3,TRBD1,-,TRBJ1-5,TGTGCCATCAGTGAGTCGGACAGGGTCCCTTATCAGCCCCAGCATTTT,CAISESDRVPYQPQHF
TRBV6-6,-,-,TRBJ1-5,TGTGCCAGCACCAGCCGTGGGGGTGGCAATCAGCCCCAGCATTTT,CASTSRGGGNQPQHF
TRBV7-8,-,-,TRBJ2-1,TGTGCCAGCAGCTTAGGATCTAGTGTTGGAGAGTTCTTC,CASSLGSSVGEFF
TRBV28,-,few,TRBJ2-7,TGTGCCAGCAGTTTAGGTCGGTACGAGCAGTACTTC,CASSLGRYEQYF
TRBV28,-,-,TRBJ1-5,TGTGCCAGCAGTTCTGGGGCCCAGCCCCAGCATTTT,CASSSGAQPQHF
TRBV30,TRBD1,-,TRBJ2-2,TGTGCCTGGAGTAAAGGACAGGGTATGGGGAACACCGGGGAGCTGTTTTTT,CAWSKGQGMGNTGELFF
TRBV30,TRBD2,-,TRBJ2-7,TGTGCCTGGAGTCGCCGGGTAGCGGGAGCCAACGAGCAGTACTTC,CAWSRRVAGANEQYF
TRBV15,TRBD2,-,TRBJ2-7,TGTGCCACCAGCAGAGATGTAGCGGGGGAATCCTACGAGCAGTACTTC,CATSRDVAGESYEQYF
TRBV23-1,TRBD1,-,TRBJ1-3,TGCGCCAGCAGTCACCGCGTCAGGGGGCGAGGAAACACCATATATTTT,CASSHRVRGRGNTIYF
TRBV9,-,few,TRBJ2-2,TGTGCCAGCAGCGTTTGGACATCCGGGGAGCTGTTTTTT,CASSVWTSGELFF
TRBV27,-,-,TRBJ2-7,TGTGCCAGCAGTTCCCGGGACGGGTCCTACGAGCAGTACTTC,CASSSRDGSYEQYF
TRBV19,TRBD2,-,TRBJ2-1,TGTGCCAGTACATTTGCTAGCGGGAGTAGGGGCTATGAGCAGTTCTTC,CASTFASGSRGYEQFF
TRBV4-1,-,-,TRBJ1-1,TGCGCCAGCAGCCAAGGAGCCCTCCCGGACAGGAACACTGAAGCTTTCTTT,CASSQGALPDRNTEAFF
TRBV28,-,-,TRBJ1-5,TGTGCCAGCAGCCTCCAGGGTGGTAGCAATCAGCCCCAGCATTTT,CASSLQGGSNQPQHF
TRBV7-3,TRBD1,-,TRBJ2-3,TGTGCCAGCAGCTTATGGGACAGGGCTAGCACAGATACGCAGTATTTT,CASSLWDRASTDTQYF
TRBV3-1/TRBV3-2,-,-,TRBJ1-5,TGTGCCAGCAGCCAAGGGACGGTTAGCAATCAGCCCCAGCATTTT,CASSQGTVSNQPQHF
TRBV18,TRBD1,-,TRBJ1-3,TGTGCCAGCTCACCGGCGGCAGGGGGGTCTGGAAACACCATATATTTT,CASSPAAGGSGNTIYF
TRBV19,TRBD1,-,TRBJ1-1,TGTGCCAGTAGTATTCAGGGGGTGGAAGCTTTCTTT,CASSIQGVEAFF
TRBV3-1/TRBV3-2,TRBD2,-,TRBJ2-3,TGTGCCAGCAGCCAATCCCGGACTAGCGGGATTTTTGCCCACACAGATACGCAGTATTTT,CASSQSRTSGIFAHTDTQYF
TRBV7-7,-,-,TRBJ2-6,TGTGCCAGCAGCTCTGGGGCCAACGTCCTGACTTTC,CASSSGANVLTF
TRBV6-5,-,-,TRBJ1-1,TGTGCCAGCAGTTACTCGAAGTTTCCGAACACTGAAGCTTTCTTT,CASSYSKFPNTEAFF
TRBV28,-,-,TRBJ1-1,TGTGCCAGCAGCGTCCCCACTGAAGCTTTCTTT,CASSVPTEAFF
TRBV7-6,-,-,TRBJ2-7,TGTGCCAGCAGCGCCGCCCACGAGCAGTACTTC,CASSAAHEQYF
TRBV19,TRBD2,once,TRBJ2-1,TGTGCCAGTAGTATAGGAGTCCTAGCGGGAAATGAGCAGTTCTTC,CASSIGVLAGNEQFF
TRBV4-1,-,-,TRBJ2-5,TGCGCCAGCAGCCAACCCAAGGTCGGGGGCAAGTACTTC,CASSQPKVGGKYF
TRBV7-8,-,-,TRBJ1-4,TGTGCCAGCAGCTTAGTTGGCGGGGGCCGGGGTGAAAAACTGTTTTTT,CASSLVGGGRGEKLFF
TRBV3-1/TRBV3-2,TRBD1,-,TRBJ1-4,TGTGCCAGCAGCCAAGTGGGGATATCCGGGACAGGGAATGAAAAACTGTTTTTT,CASSQVGISGTGNEKLFF
TRBV3-1/TRBV3-2,-,-,TRBJ2-1,TGTGCCAGCACAGGGACCAACGTAGAGCAGTTCTTC,CASTGTNVEQFF
TRBV24-1,-,-,TRBJ1-5,TGTGCCACGACTAAAAGGGACAATCAGCCCCAGCATTTT,CATTKRDNQPQHF
TRBV5-8,-,-,TRBJ2-7,TGTGCCAGCAGCTTGGTACTCTTATACGAGCAGTACTTC,CASSLVLLYEQYF
TRBV5-1,-,-,TRBJ2-1,TGCGCCAGCAGCTTGATCGGGAGAGACCCATACAATGAGCAGTTCTTC,CASSLIGRDPYNEQFF
TRBV30,-,-,TRBJ2-7,TGTGCCTGGAGGGAGTCACAGGGAATCATCCACTTC,CAWRESQGIIHF
TRBV28,-,-,TRBJ2-3,TGTGCCAGCAGTTTAGATACAGGGTCAGATACGCAGTATTTT,CASSLDTGSDTQYF
TRBV7-8,-,-,TRBJ1-2,TGTGCCAGCAGCTTAGAGAGGGGGGGTAGCACCTTC,CASSLERGGSTF
TRBV19,TRBD2,-,TRBJ2-1,TGTGCCAGTAGGCATCTAGCGGAACCTGACAATGAGCAGTTCTTC,CASRHLAEPDNEQFF
TRBV11-2,TRBD1,-,TRBJ2-7,TGTGCCAGCAGCTTACGGCTAGGGACAGGGGGCGACTCGGCCTACGAGCAGTACTTC,CASSLRLGTGGDSAYEQYF
TRBV18,-,few,TRBJ1-2,TGTGCCAGCTCACTTTCGGACAATGTTTTCTATGGCTACACCTTC,CASSLSDNVFYGYTF
TRBV9,-,-,TRBJ2-7,TGTGCCAGCAGCGCGCCGGGACATAACCCCTACGAGCAGTACTTC,CASSAPGHNPYEQYF
TRBV5-8,-,-,TRBJ1-1,TGTGCCAGCAGCCGAACAGAGAACACTGAAGCTTTCTTT,CASSRTENTEAFF
TRBV19,-,-,TRBJ1-5,TGTGCCAGTAGTACAGGGTGGAATCAGCCCCAGCATTTT,CASSTGWNQPQHF
TRBV4-1,TRBD1,-,TRBJ1-2,TGCGCCAGCAGCCAAGAATCGGGGACAGGGATGGGCTATGGCTACACCTTC,CASSQESGTGMGYGYTF
TRBV28,-,once,TRBJ2-5,TGTGCCAGCAGTTCTAGCTTCCAAGAGACCCAGTACTTC,CASSSSFQETQYF